This T cell receptor beta chain was found in a study of blood T cell repertoires in COVID-19. Germline lookup yields CDR1 MNHEY and CDR2 SVGAGI. This CDR3 region has 13 residues. Deletions cut 0 bases from V and 12 bases from J, with 14 bases between. The method was immunoSEQ multiplex PCR; TCRdb's version includes in-frame clones alone and lacks a portion of them. The table includes about 94,000 clones, roughly 84% detected once. Sequencing was performed on peripheral blood. This chain links TRBV6-5 with TRBJ1-1; no clear D. This TCR came from a woman in her fifties or sixties in a cohort sampled during active or convalescent COVID-19. The CDR3 loop is CASSYSVGRQTFF. Here the CDR3 DNA reads TGTGCCAGCAGTTACTCGGTTGGCAGGCAAACTTTCTTT.